This T cell receptor beta chain comes out of a study of cytomegalovirus exposure and HLA in healthy donors. Overall study: According to later analysis, the same platform produced the 120 validation and several hundred first-cohort repertoires.

The method was immunoSEQ multiplex PCR; TCRdb's version includes in-frame clones alone and lacks a portion of them. Counted here are about 160,000 clones, 85% to 90% occurring once; the ten biggest clones make up 2.5% to 3.5%. Note on this clone: Its target is not known.

Trimming left V 3 bases short and J 6 bases short, with 13 bases between. The CDR3 covers 14 residues. Per germline, CDR1 MNHEY and CDR2 SMNVEV (reference sequence). Study-wide results and limits: The study designated fewer than 200 TCR beta chains cytomegalovirus-associated.

Sample: PBMCs. The genes are TRBV27 and TRBJ2-3, with D perhaps matching TRBD2 (6 bases). This TCR was recovered from a man aged 18-30 years in good health and CMV-seronegative. CDR3 nucleotide sequence: TGTGCCAGCAGTTTCTGGGGGGAGGTTGATACGCAGTATTTT. It is translated as CASSFWGEVDTQYF.